The entry below gives a single T cell receptor (beta chain) sequence along with its context. Assay used: immunoSEQ multiplex PCR; TCRdb lists only in-frame clones, some missing. The sample lists around 360,000 clones, roughly nine tenths occurring once. These data are taken from a study of blood T cell repertoires in COVID-19. The receptor comes from a woman in her twenties or thirties who had recovered from COVID-19. Sequences were obtained from PBMCs or T cells enriched from blood (not recorded which).

CDR3 sequence: CASSLRRGGQRTDTQYF. CDR3 DNA sequence: TGTGCCAGCAGCCTCCGGAGGGGAGGACAACGGACAGATACGCAGTATTTT. The chain links TRBV14 to TRBJ2-3, with TRBD2 as a possible D gene (6 bases). CDR3 length equals 17 residues. V was trimmed by 4 bases and J by 3 bases, leaving 20 bases between them. The V gene's germline CDR1 is SGHDN and CDR2 FVKESK.